These 9 T cell receptor beta chains were all obtained from the same sample, sequenced in a study of chemoradiotherapy in HPV16-positive cancers. The method was immunoSEQ multiplex PCR; TCRdb's version includes in-frame clones alone and lacks a portion of them. The data show 1,500 to 2,000 clones, approximately 90% seen once. Sequencing was performed on tumor tissue, taken from a patient who underwent chemoradiotherapy. The source is a human donor with HPV-associated anogenital cancer.

This clone was observed once. This chain connects TRBV6-1 to TRBJ1-3; D remains ambiguous. V dropped 1 base and J dropped 0 bases, with 7 bases sitting between them. Germline V CDR1 and CDR2: MNHNS, SASEGT. This CDR3 is 15 amino acids long. This CDR3 reads CASSEGRYSGNTIYF. The CDR3 region has the DNA TGTGCCAGCAGTGAAGGTCGCTACTCTGGAAACACCATATATTTT.

The chain uses TRBV7-6 and TRBJ1-1; no definite D call. The germline gives CDR1 SGHVS, CDR2 FNYEAQ. The CDR3 is 13 residues long. The V and J ends lost 5 bases and 6 bases respectively, with 13 bases between them. CDR3 coding DNA: TGTGCCAGCAGCCCCTGGGTTGGGTCTGAAGCTTTCTTT. This gives the protein CASSPWVGSEAFF.

The V and J genes are TRBV6-6 and TRBJ1-2, with a weak D call TRBD1 (6 bases). The V and J ends lost 2 bases and 0 bases respectively, with 10 bases between them. The CDR3 consists of 15 residues. Germline CDR1 is MNHNY and CDR2 is SVGAGI (reference sequence). The CDR3 protein is CASSYRDTTNYGYTF. The CDR3 coding sequence is TGTGCCAGCAGTTACCGGGACACAACTAACTATGGCTACACCTTC.

This clone appeared once. The chain couples TRBV19 to TRBJ1-5; no definite D call. There are 13 residues in the CDR3. The ends were cut back, 5 bases at V and 6 bases at J, with 11 bases in the middle. Germline V lookup: CDR1 LNHDA, CDR2 SQIVND (reference sequence). CDR3 loop: CASSAVPGQPQHF. In DNA, the CDR3 is TGTGCCAGTAGTGCGGTTCCGGGTCAGCCCCAGCATTTT.

V usage is TRBV7-9 and J usage is TRBJ2-1, with 10 bases matching TRBD1. The CDR3 has 16 residues. From germline, CDR1 is SEHNR and CDR2 FQNEAQ (reference sequence). The V segment lost 5 bases and the J segment 6 bases; nucleotides outside the gene matches: 10. The CDR3 region has the DNA TGTGCCAGCAGCCTAAGCCTGGGACAGGGGTTCAATGAGCAGTTCTTC. Translation gives CASSLSLGQGFNEQFF.

The chain recombines TRBV7-2 with TRBJ1-1; D might be TRBD1 (5 bases). This CDR3 is 15 amino acids long. Trimming shortened V by 1 base and J by 2 bases, and 11 bases separated the two germline ends. CDR1 and CDR2 (germline): SGHTA, FQGNSA. CDR3 bases: TGTGCCAGCAGCTTAGTACCAGGGCTTAACACTGAAGCTTTCTTT. This sequence encodes CASSLVPGLNTEAFF.

V is TRBV6-4 and J is TRBJ1-6; D not resolved. This CDR3 comprises 15 residues. Trimming stripped 0 bases from V and 10 bases from J, with 13 bases between. Per germline, CDR1 MRHNA and CDR2 SNTAGT. CDR3: CASSDSLDPGSPLHF. CDR3 bases: TGTGCCAGCAGTGACTCGCTCGATCCCGGATCACCCCTCCACTTT.

The gene calls are TRBV5-1 and TRBJ1-3; 10 positions agree with TRBD1. CDR3 length: 19 residues. Per the germline V gene, CDR1 is SGHRS and CDR2 is YFSETQ. V dropped 4 bases and J dropped 0; count of bases not matched to a gene: 13. This chain's CDR3 is CASSEAGTGAKSSGNTIYF. The CDR3 DNA reads TGCGCCAGCAGCGAAGCCGGGACAGGGGCTAAGAGCTCTGGAAACACCATATATTTT.

This clone qualifies as large. The chain employs TRBV6-5 and TRBJ1-2, with D perhaps matching TRBD1 (6 bases). CDR1 and CDR2 from the germline V gene are MNHEY and SVGAGI. The length of the CDR3 is 15 residues. Trimming took 4 bases from V and 8 from J, leaving 20 bases between them. The CDR3, as DNA: TGTGCCAGCAGTTTTACAACAGGGTCGGGGGACGGCTACACCTTC. This codes for CASSFTTGSGDGYTF.